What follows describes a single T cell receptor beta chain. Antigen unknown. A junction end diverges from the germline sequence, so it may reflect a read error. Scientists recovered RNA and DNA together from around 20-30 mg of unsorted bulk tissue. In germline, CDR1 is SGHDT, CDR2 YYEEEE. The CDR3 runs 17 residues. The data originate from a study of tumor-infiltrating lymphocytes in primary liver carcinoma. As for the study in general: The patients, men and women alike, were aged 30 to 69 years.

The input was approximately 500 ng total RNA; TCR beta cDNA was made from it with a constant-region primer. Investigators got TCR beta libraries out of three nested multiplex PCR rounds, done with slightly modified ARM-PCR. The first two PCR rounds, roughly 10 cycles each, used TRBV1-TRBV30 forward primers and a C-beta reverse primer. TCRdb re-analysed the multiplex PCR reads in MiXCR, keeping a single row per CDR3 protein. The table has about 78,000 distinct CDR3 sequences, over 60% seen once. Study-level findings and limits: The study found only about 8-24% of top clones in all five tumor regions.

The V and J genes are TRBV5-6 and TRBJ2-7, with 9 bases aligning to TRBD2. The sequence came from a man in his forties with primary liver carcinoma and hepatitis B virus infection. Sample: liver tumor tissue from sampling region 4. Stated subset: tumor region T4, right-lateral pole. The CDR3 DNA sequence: TGTGCCAGCGGACATCCCTGGAGCGGGAGGACCCTCAGCGAGCAGTACTTT. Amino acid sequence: CASGHPWSGRTLSEQYF.